This T cell receptor beta chain was found in a study of Graves' ophthalmopathy and Graves' hyperthyroidism. Study findings and constraints: Predictions made by the model for ophthalmopathy progression reached 70.59% sensitivity and about 72% specificity. Blood also harbored most expanded thyroid clonotypes above 0.001 frequency.

A remark on this clonotype: Its antigen is unknown.

The hyperthyroidism patients, aged 18 to 65, had been newly diagnosed, with under 2 months' duration. Excluded: other autoimmune disease, uncontrolled infection, pregnancy or lactation. Investigators amplified TCR beta CDR3 regions from RNA transcripts. HTBI-primed RT-PCR formed the first round, and a multiplex PCR formed the second. TCRdb reprocessed the multiplex PCR reads with MiXCR, giving one entry per CDR3 protein. The sample consists of about 1.1 million distinct CDR3 sequences, about 36% of them appearing once. The CDR3 spans 16 residues. J was trimmed by 2 bases and V by 4 bases; bases with no gene match: 6. Germline lookup yields CDR1 SGHTA and CDR2 FQGTGA.

This chain links TRBV7-3 with TRBJ1-4; 8 bases are shared with TRBD1. The clonotype was recovered from an adult man with Graves' hyperthyroidism. Sequenced material: peripheral blood or thyroid tissue (not recorded which). CDR3 DNA sequence: TGTGCCAGCAGCTATACAGGGGGGAGGACTAATGAAAAACTGTTTTTT. Encoded protein: CASSYTGGRTNEKLFF.